This T cell receptor beta chain derives from a study of beta chain features in type 1 diabetes (dated by TCRdb to 2016 to 2018). A note on the overall study: Patients and healthy donors did not differ in mean age, gender distribution, total cell number or subset yield. A total of around 110,000,000 sorted cells were examined across all samples, and RNA yield correlated strongly with the number of cells per subset. The study compared TCRB repertoires of sorted circulating CD4+ T cell subsets between recently diagnosed type 1 diabetes patients and matched healthy donors. Regulatory and stem cell-like memory subsets were obtained from only 8 patients and roughly 8 healthy donors, while naive and central memory subsets were obtained from all 30 or so donors. The full study reports these points: Patients with type 1 diabetes made fewer insertions and deleted more nucleotides at VDJ recombination sites, implying thymic rearrangement abnormalities. Naive, central memory and regulatory TCRB repertoires appeared to be more alike among patients than among healthy donors. HLA sub-analyses involved small numbers of individuals, so any influence of HLA type on TCRB rearrangement remained unresolved. A moderate but significant shortening of TCRB CDR3 length was observed in type 1 diabetes patients in all four CD4+ subsets. Because cDNA was sequenced instead of genomic DNA, highly expressing activated cells could be over-represented, though the groups showed no difference in activation or CD3 levels. Shorter templates might have been favored by PCR, but patient and control samples were amplified and corrected together, so both groups would have been affected equally by any skew.

The entire isolated RNA was reverse transcribed using the High Capacity cDNA Reverse Transcription Kit, and thus expressed TCRB transcripts were sequenced. Deep immunoSEQ sequencing was applied to naive, central memory and regulatory T cell samples, giving an average of about 3.8 million total reads per sample. Sorted cells were lysed in RLT buffer and RNA was extracted with DNase-treated RNeasy Micro or Mini kits, depending on cell number. To prevent cross-contamination, each cell subset was processed individually, whereas patient and healthy donor samples were processed jointly. Using the immunoSEQ multiplex PCR, TCRB sequences were amplified from cDNA into 87-bp fragments spanning the CDR3 region. The amplicons were sequenced using the Illumina HiSeq platform. On the study's bioinformatics: Synthetic template baselines were used to correct PCR bias computationally, reads within Hamming distance 2 were collapsed together, and singletons that could not be merged were discarded. By aligning reads against IMGT, V, D and J genes, CDR3 length, and insertions or deletions at six rearrangement sites were assigned. Within each subset, clonotype counts were normalized to the number of sorted cells before true diversity and Gini coefficients were calculated with the tcR R package. The overlap coefficient, calculated on TCRB nucleotide sequences, was used to quantify repertoire sharing. Out-of-frame TCRB sequences from naive cells were analyzed as a proxy for the pre-selection repertoire. TCRdb took this table from immuneACCESS and kept in-frame rearrangements with V and J called. Such tables lack part of the clones; where checked against another copy, unresolved V genes explain under half of the gap, and the rest is unexplained. V and J calls and clone size are as listed in that table; D and trimming were resolved from the DNA. This sample lists about 240,000 clones; over 11% were detected once. The ten largest clonotypes hold almost 0.02% of the sample.

This clone was seen a few times. Its antigen is still unknown. No qualities accompany the bases; no much larger clone lies one base away. A single peripheral blood draw of around 120 mL on average was collected from each donor into heparinised tubes. Naive, central memory, regulatory and stem cell-like memory CD4+ T cells were sorted on a BD FACSAria II using a panel including CD45RO, CCR7, CD25, CD127, CD95 and CD27. A purity above 95% was achieved for all sorted populations. Right away, PBMCs were isolated by Lymphoprep density gradient centrifugation and were stained directly, with no culture step. So that batch effects would be minimized, each experiment stained and sorted samples in pairs, pairing one healthy donor with one patient. Spanning cysteine to phenylalanine, the CDR3 consists of 14 amino acids. The CDR3 DNA has 42 bases and is translated from base 1. V and J are trimmed by 4 bases and 2 bases, and the gene matches miss 1 base of the junction. The germline V gene (reference sequence) supplies CDR1 LNHDA and CDR2 SQIVND.

The rearranged chain carries TRBV19 and TRBJ2-1, and TRBD1 matches 8 of the central bases. The sequencing input was naive CD4+ T cells from blood. The meaning of the sample's cell subset or site label: true naive CD4+ T cells. The sequence was collected from a man aged 25-45 years with type 1 diabetes. The CDR3 here reads CASSTGQAYNEQFF. The DNA sequence is given as TGTGCCAGTAGTACGGGACAGGCCTACAATGAGCAGTTCTTC.